One and the same sample provided the 24 T cell receptor beta chains below, sequenced in a study of T cell repertoires in cytomegalovirus infection. TCRdb reprocessed the reads with MiXCR, giving one entry per CDR3 protein. The sample holds approximately 500,000 distinct CDR3 sequences, around a quarter seen once. The sample taken for sequencing was PBMCs. The receptors come from a human donor in good health (CMV status not recorded). Some clones in this sample may be carry-over from other donors' samples.

The gene calls are TRBV19 and TRBJ2-1, with 10 bases fitting TRBD2. The CDR3 contains 17 residues. V lost 4 bases, J lost 4 bases, and 10 bases stayed unmatched. Germline assignment: CDR1 LNHDA and CDR2 SQIVND (reference sequence). CDR3 DNA sequence: TGTGCCAGTAGTAAACCCTCTAGCGGGAGCCCTTACAATGAGCAGTTCTTC. It specifies CASSKPSSGSPYNEQFF.

The chain links TRBV6-1 to TRBJ1-2; possibly TRBD1 for D (5 bases). Looked up from germline, CDR1 is MNHNS and CDR2 is SASEGT. Trimming stripped 5 bases from V and 3 bases from J, with 16 bases between. The length of the CDR3 is 15 residues. CDR3: CASSILPGRDYGYTF. Written as DNA, the CDR3 is TGTGCCAGCAGTATATTACCGGGGCGGGACTATGGCTACACCTTC.

The chain joins TRBV12-3 or TRBV12-4 to TRBJ2-7; 12 bases map to TRBD2. V lost 10 bases and J lost 1; bases outside the gene matches: 14. This CDR3 comprises 17 residues. The CDR3: CATIFTSGRSQSYEQYV. CDR3 DNA sequence: TGTGCCACCATATTTACTAGCGGGAGGTCTCAATCCTACGAGCAGTACGTC.

V and J are TRBV5-5 and TRBJ2-7, with TRBD1 matching 7 bases. The CDR3 covers 14 residues. After removal of 4 bases from V and 0 bases from J, the junction contained 4 bases not matched to a gene. Per the germline V gene, CDR1 is SGHKS and CDR2 is YYEKEE (reference sequence). CDR3: CASSLTGASYEQYV. The CDR3 DNA reads TGTGCCAGCAGCCTTACAGGGGCCTCCTACGAGCAGTACGTC.

This chain uses TRBV27 with TRBJ1-2; unclear D gene. The CDR3 has 13 residues. V was trimmed by 6 bases and J by 4 bases, leaving 12 bases between them. CDR1 is MNHEY and CDR2 is SMNVEV in the germline V gene (reference sequence). Here the CDR3 reads CASRPITRYGYTF. The DNA of the CDR3 is TGTGCCAGCAGACCGATAACCCGCTATGGCTACACCTTC.

A few counts support this clonotype. This chain joins TRBV6-1 and TRBJ1-1, with no clear D. Germline CDR1 MNHNS, CDR2 SASEGT. V was clipped by 5 bases and J by 5 bases, with 15 bases between them. This CDR3 has 14 residues. The CDR3 here is CASSSVRRGTEAFF. In DNA, the CDR3 is TGTGCCAGCAGTTCCGTAAGGAGAGGGACTGAAGCTTTCTTT.

The J gene is TRBJ2-5, the V gene TRBV5-1; the match to TRBD2 covers 14 bases. With V trimmed by 3 bases and J by 3 bases, 1 base remained unmatched. CDR1 SGHRS and CDR2 YFSETQ come from the germline V gene. CDR3 length: 15 residues. As DNA, the CDR3 is TGCGCCAGCAGCTCGACTAGCGGGAGGGAAGAGACCCAGTACTTC. It codes for CASSSTSGREETQYF.

In this sample, this clonotype turned up a few times. This chain connects TRBV30 to TRBJ1-1; 11 nucleotides line up with TRBD1. V dropped 1 base and J dropped 8; count of bases not matched to a gene: 12. Per the germline V gene, CDR1 is GTSNPN and CDR2 is SVGIG (reference sequence). The CDR3 sequence is 16 residues long. Written as DNA, the CDR3 is TGTGCCTGGAGTGGCCTCGGACAGGGGGCGCTCCGGGAAGCTTTCTTT. This translates into CAWSGLGQGALREAFF.

This clonotype was observed a handful of times. The genes are TRBV30 and TRBJ2-6, with D maybe TRBD1 (6 bases). Germline CDR1 and CDR2: GTSNPN and SVGIG (reference sequence). V lost 1 base, J lost 12 bases, and 13 bases lay in between. CDR3 length: 13 amino acids. CDR3 nucleotides: TGTGCCTGGAGTGCCAGGGGCGCGGCCGTCCTGACTTTC. Its translation is CAWSARGAAVLTF.

This chain connects TRBV4-1 to TRBJ2-3; the match to TRBD1 covers 11 bases. CDR1 MGHRA and CDR2 YSYEKL come from the germline V gene. The CDR3 is made up of 15 amino acids. The junction had 2 bases not matched to a gene; V was cut back by 0 bases and J by 6 bases. DNA for the CDR3: TGCGCCAGCAGCCAAGAGGACAGGGGGCCCGATACGCAGTATTTT. Encoded protein: CASSQEDRGPDTQYF.

This clonotype was seen only a few times. The CDR3 DNA is TGTGCCACCAGTGATTTGGCCAGCGGGTCCTACAATGAGCAGTTCTTC. This encodes CATSDLASGSYNEQFF. J is TRBJ2-1 and V is TRBV24-1; tentative D call: TRBD2 (6 bases). V was trimmed by 0 bases and J by 1 base, leaving 9 bases between them. Germline lookup yields CDR1 KGHDR and CDR2 SFDVKD. The CDR3 covers 16 residues.

The table lists this clonotype with a count of one. V usage is TRBV6-1 and J usage is TRBJ2-1; D is perhaps TRBD1 or TRBD2 (5 bases each). Trimming stripped 1 base from V and 7 bases from J, with 14 bases between. Looked up from germline, CDR1 is MNHNS and CDR2 is SASEGT. The CDR3 is made up of 15 amino acids. This chain's CDR3 is CASSEDEGPRNEQFF. The CDR3 DNA reads TGTGCCAGCAGTGAAGATGAGGGACCGAGGAATGAGCAGTTCTTC.

This clonotype was detected only once. The J gene is TRBJ1-1, the V gene TRBV29-1; no clear D gene. Germline-derived CDR1 and CDR2 are SQVTM and ANQGSEA. Trimming removed 2 bases from V and 4 bases from J, with 5 bases in between. The CDR3 is made up of 11 amino acids. The CDR3 spells CSVELSTEAFF. The CDR3 coding sequence is TGCAGCGTTGAATTATCCACTGAAGCTTTCTTT. Looking up the rest from reference TRBV29-1 and TRBJ1-1 gives the full variable domain: SAVISQKPSRDICQRGTSLTIQCQVDSQVTMMFWYRQQPGQSLTLIATANQGSEATYESGFVIDKFPISRPNLTFSTLTVSNMSPEDSSIYLCSVELSTEAFFGQGTRLTVV.

The V gene is TRBV28, the J gene TRBJ2-5; possibly TRBD1 or TRBD2 for D (5 bases each). Germline-derived CDR1 and CDR2 are MDHEN and SYDVKM. This CDR3 comprises 16 residues. V lost 10 bases, J lost 7 bases, and 28 bases lay in between. In nucleotides, the CDR3 is TGTGCCACTTACCCTCACGTCGGGGACGCTTGGAGGACCCAGTACTTC. Its protein is CATYPHVGDAWRTQYF.

The CDR3 here is CASSIAASGFETQYF. The CDR3 DNA reads as TGTGCCAGTAGTATAGCGGCTAGCGGGTTTGAGACCCAGTACTTC. The V call is TRBV19, the J call TRBJ2-5; 8 bases match TRBD2. Losses at the gene ends were 1 base for V and 5 bases for J; bases not matched to a gene: 6. Germline V gene lookup returns CDR1 LNHDA and CDR2 SQIVND (reference sequence). This CDR3 has 15 residues.

This clonotype was counted once. This chain links TRBV6-5 with TRBJ2-7; D may match TRBD1 or TRBD2 (5 bases each). The CDR3 has 14 residues. From germline, CDR1 is MNHEY and CDR2 SVGAGI. V was shortened by 0 bases and J by 5 bases, with 11 bases between the two germline ends. For the CDR3, the DNA is TGTGCCAGCAGTTACTCGAGGGGCGCGGACGAGCAGTACTTC. Residues: CASSYSRGADEQYF.

This clonotype was detected a few times. The chain carries TRBV6-2 or TRBV6-3 and TRBJ2-1; D gene ambiguous. The CDR3 covers 13 residues. Germline CDR1 MNHEY, CDR2 SVGEGT. V was cut by 4 bases and J by 4 bases, with 8 bases left in between. CDR3 residues: CASSSLVYNEQFF. CDR3 nucleotide sequence: TGTGCCAGCAGTTCCTTAGTATACAATGAGCAGTTCTTC.

This clonotype has a count of ten or more. The genes are TRBV7-2 and TRBJ1-1; 7 nucleotides agree with TRBD1. Germline-derived CDR1 and CDR2 are SGHTA and FQGNSA. There are 15 residues in the CDR3. Trimming took 0 bases from V and 5 from J; bases not matched to a gene: 6. CDR3: CASSLAQGVRTEAFF. DNA of the CDR3: TGTGCCAGCAGCTTAGCTCAGGGGGTGAGGACTGAAGCTTTCTTT.

This clonotype has only a few counts. The genes are TRBV7-2 and TRBJ2-1; D gene unclear. Germline CDR1 reads SGHTA; CDR2 reads FQGNSA. The V gene lost 3 bases and the J gene lost 4 bases, with 10 bases spanning the gap. The CDR3 extends over 14 amino acids. The CDR3: CASSLLVGYNEQFF. CDR3 sequence (DNA): TGTGCCAGCAGCTTGCTTGTTGGGTACAATGAGCAGTTCTTC.

The sample holds many counts of this clonotype. This chain connects TRBV7-2 to TRBJ2-7; unclear D gene. V dropped 4 bases and J dropped 0 bases, with 4 bases sitting between them. The CDR3 contains 12 residues. Germline assignment: CDR1 SGHTA and CDR2 FQGNSA. CDR3 protein: CASSSASYEQYF. CDR3 DNA: TGTGCCAGCAGCTCGGCCTCCTACGAGCAGTACTTC.

This clonotype was seen more than once but under ten times. DNA for the CDR3: TGTGCCAGCGCGACGGGCGTGTCCTATAATTCACCCCTCCACTTT. Translating gives CASATGVSYNSPLHF. V usage is TRBV7-3 and J usage is TRBJ1-6, with D unresolved. V gave up 8 bases and J gave up 1 base, with 12 bases separating them. This CDR3 contains 15 residues. Germline V gene sequence: CDR1 SGHTA, CDR2 FQGTGA.

V gene TRBV12-3 or TRBV12-4 combines with J gene TRBJ1-5, with D possibly TRBD1 on 5 matching bases. V was clipped by 6 bases and J by 1 base, with 16 bases between them. CDR3 length equals 16 residues. This CDR3 reads CASSERWGRSNQPQHF. CDR3 nucleotides: TGTGCCAGCAGCGAAAGGTGGGGACGGAGCAATCAGCCCCAGCATTTT.

This clonotype showed up just a few times. The chain has TRBV28 and TRBJ1-2, with a tentative D call TRBD1 (5 bases). V was trimmed by 5 bases and J by 7 bases, leaving 20 bases between them. The CDR3 length is 15 residues. CDR1 and CDR2 from the germline V gene are MDHEN and SYDVKM. The chain's CDR3 is CASSTYRGRIGGYTF. CDR3 nucleotides: TGTGCCAGCAGTACTTACCGGGGGAGGATTGGTGGCTACACCTTC.

This clonotype came up a few times. The chain couples TRBV29-1 to TRBJ2-2; D is perhaps TRBD1 (5 bases). The CDR3 runs to 14 residues. Trimming removed 7 bases from V and 1 base from J, with 13 bases in between. Germline values: CDR1 SQVTM, CDR2 ANQGSEA. Written as DNA, the CDR3 is TGCAGCGCCCTTACAGGTGTGAACACCGGGGAGCTGTTTTTT. Its protein is CSALTGVNTGELFF.